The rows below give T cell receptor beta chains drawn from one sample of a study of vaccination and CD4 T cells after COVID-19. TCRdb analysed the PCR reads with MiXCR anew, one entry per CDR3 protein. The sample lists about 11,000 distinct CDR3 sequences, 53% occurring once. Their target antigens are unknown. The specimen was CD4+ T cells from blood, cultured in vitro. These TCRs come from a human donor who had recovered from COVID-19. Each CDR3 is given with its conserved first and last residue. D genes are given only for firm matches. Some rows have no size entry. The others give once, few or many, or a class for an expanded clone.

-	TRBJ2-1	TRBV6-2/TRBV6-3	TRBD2	CASSYSLAGGGRNEQFF	TGTGCCAGCAGTTACTCCCTAGCGGGAGGAGGGAGGAATGAGCAGTTCTTC
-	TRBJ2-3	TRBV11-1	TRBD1	CASSLTTGARDTQYF	TGTGCCAGCAGCTTAACGACAGGGGCGAGGGATACGCAGTATTTT
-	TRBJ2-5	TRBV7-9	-	CASSVGGTQYF	TGTGCCAGCAGCGTGGGGGGAACCCAGTACTTC
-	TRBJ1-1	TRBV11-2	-	CASSSQPGSNTEAFF	TGTGCCAGCAGCTCCCAGCCTGGGTCGAACACTGAAGCTTTCTTT
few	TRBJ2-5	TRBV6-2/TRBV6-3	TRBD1	CASSDPGQGQETQYF	TGTGCCAGCAGTGATCCGGGACAGGGACAAGAGACCCAGTACTTC
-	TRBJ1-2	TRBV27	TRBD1	CASSLRPPHSGGKDGYTF	TGTGCCAGCAGTTTACGCCCCCCCCATTCAGGGGGCAAGGATGGCTACACCTTC
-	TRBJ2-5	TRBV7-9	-	CASSLAPAGETQYF	TGTGCCAGCAGCCTTGCCCCGGCGGGAGAGACCCAGTACTTC
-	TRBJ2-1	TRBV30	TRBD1	CAWSRRGLGEQFF	TGTGCCTGGAGTCGTAGGGGGCTGGGTGAGCAGTTCTTC
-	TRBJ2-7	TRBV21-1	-	CASTAKLTGRWEQYF	TGTGCCAGCACCGCAAAGCTGACCGGGAGGTGGGAGCAGTACTTC
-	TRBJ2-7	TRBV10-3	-	CAIYTPGYEQYF	TGTGCCATCTATACCCCAGGCTACGAGCAGTACTTC
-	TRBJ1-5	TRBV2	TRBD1	CASSSNRGQIRPQHF	TGTGCCAGCAGTTCTAACCGGGGACAGATTCGGCCCCAGCATTTT
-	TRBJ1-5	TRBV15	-	CATSRDITPGDQPQHF	TGTGCCACCAGCAGAGATATAACCCCAGGGGATCAGCCCCAGCATTTT
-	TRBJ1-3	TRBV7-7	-	CASTPLGTGNTIYF	TGTGCTAGCACCCCCCTTGGGACTGGAAACACCATATATTTT
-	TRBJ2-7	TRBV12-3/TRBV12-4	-	CASSSRGNEQYF	TGTGCCAGCAGTTCCCGGGGTAACGAGCAGTACTTC
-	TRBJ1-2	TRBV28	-	CASRTAGNGYTF	TGTGCCAGCAGGACAGCCGGAAATGGCTACACCTTC
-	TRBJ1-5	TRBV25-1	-	CASSKGMGQPQHF	TGTGCCAGCAGCAAGGGGATGGGTCAGCCCCAGCATTTT
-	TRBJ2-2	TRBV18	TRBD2	CASSSLAPGELFF	TGTGCCAGCTCATCACTAGCGCCCGGGGAGCTGTTTTTT